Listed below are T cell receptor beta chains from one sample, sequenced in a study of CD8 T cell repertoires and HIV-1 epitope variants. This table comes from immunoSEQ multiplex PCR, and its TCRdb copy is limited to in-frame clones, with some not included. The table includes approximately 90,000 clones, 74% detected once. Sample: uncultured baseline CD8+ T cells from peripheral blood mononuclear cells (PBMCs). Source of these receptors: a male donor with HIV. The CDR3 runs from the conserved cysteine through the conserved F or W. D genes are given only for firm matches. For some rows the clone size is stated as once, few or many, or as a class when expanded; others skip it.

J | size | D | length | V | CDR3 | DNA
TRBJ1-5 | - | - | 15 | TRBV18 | CASSPLGGENQPQHF | TGTGCCAGCTCACCCTTGGGGGGGGAAAATCAGCCCCAGCATTTT
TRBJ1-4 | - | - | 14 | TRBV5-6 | CASSLGQTNEKLFF | TGTGCCAGCAGCTTGGGCCAGACTAATGAAAAACTGTTTTTT
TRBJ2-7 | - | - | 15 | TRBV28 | CASRHRDESSYEQYF | TGTGCCAGCAGGCACCGGGACGAAAGCTCCTACGAGCAGTACTTC
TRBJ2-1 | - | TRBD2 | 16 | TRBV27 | CASSFWGGTSNNEQFF | TGTGCCAGCAGCTTCTGGGGGGGGACTTCAAACAATGAGCAGTTCTTC
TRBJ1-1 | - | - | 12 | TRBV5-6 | CASSRGHTEAFF | TGTGCCAGCAGCCGCGGTCACACTGAAGCTTTCTTT
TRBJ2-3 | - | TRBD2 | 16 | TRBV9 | CASTESGGGLTDTQYF | TGTGCCAGCACTGAGAGCGGGGGAGGTCTCACAGATACGCAGTATTTT
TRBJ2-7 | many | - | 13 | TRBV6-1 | CASSARGTYEQYF | TGTGCCAGCAGTGCAAGGGGGACCTACGAGCAGTACTTC
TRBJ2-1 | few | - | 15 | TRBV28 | CASSLGWTDGNEQFF | TGTGCCAGCAGTTTAGGTTGGACAGACGGGAATGAGCAGTTCTTC
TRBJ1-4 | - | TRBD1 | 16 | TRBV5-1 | CASSPREGQGNEKLFF | TGCGCCAGCAGCCCTAGAGAGGGACAGGGTAATGAAAAACTGTTTTTT
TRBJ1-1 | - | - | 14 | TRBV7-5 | CVRSLVWAETEAFF | TGTGTCAGAAGCTTAGTCTGGGCAGAGACCGAAGCTTTCTTT
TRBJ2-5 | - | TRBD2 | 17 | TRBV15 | CATSRTLPGLTEETQYF | TGTGCCACCAGCAGAACTCTTCCGGGACTAACGGAAGAGACCCAGTACTTC
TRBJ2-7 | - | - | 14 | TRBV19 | CASRMTSVSYEQYF | TGTGCCAGTAGAATGACTAGTGTCTCCTACGAGCAGTACTTC
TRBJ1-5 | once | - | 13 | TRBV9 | CASSVGGGQPQHF | TGTGCCAGCAGCGTAGGGGGGGGTCAGCCCCAGCATTTT
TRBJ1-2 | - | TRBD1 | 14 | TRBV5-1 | CASSLATTGGGYTF | TGCGCCAGCAGCTTGGCCACGACAGGGGGTGGCTACACCTTC
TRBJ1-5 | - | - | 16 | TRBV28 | CASGGGAPTFGQPQHF | TGTGCCAGCGGAGGGGGGGCACCGACTTTTGGGCAGCCCCAGCATTTT
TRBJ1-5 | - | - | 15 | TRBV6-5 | CASRKARSSNQPQHF | TGTGCCAGCAGAAAAGCAAGGTCTAGCAATCAGCCCCAGCATTTT
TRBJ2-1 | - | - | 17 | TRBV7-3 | CASSLTDPGNRYNEQFF | TGTGCCAGCAGCTTAACGGACCCAGGTAATAGGTACAATGAGCAGTTCTTC
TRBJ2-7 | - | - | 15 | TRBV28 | CATRREDILSYEQYF | TGTGCCACCAGAAGAGAGGACATCCTCTCCTACGAGCAGTACTTC
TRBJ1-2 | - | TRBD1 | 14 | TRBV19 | CASSIRDRLTGYTF | TGTGCCAGTAGTATCCGGGACAGATTAACAGGCTACACCTTC
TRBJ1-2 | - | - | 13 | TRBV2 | CASSGGEDYGYTF | TGTGCCAGCAGTGGCGGGGAAGACTATGGCTACACCTTC
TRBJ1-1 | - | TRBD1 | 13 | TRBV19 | CASSRTGYAEAFF | TGTGCCAGTAGTAGGACAGGGTACGCTGAAGCTTTCTTT
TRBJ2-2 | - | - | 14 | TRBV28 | CASSSRRVPGELFF | TGTGCCAGCAGCTCCCGCAGGGTGCCGGGGGAGCTGTTTTTT
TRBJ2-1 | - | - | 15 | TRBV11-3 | CASSLDGPTTNEQFF | TGTGCCAGCAGCTTAGACGGTCCCACCACTAATGAGCAGTTCTTC
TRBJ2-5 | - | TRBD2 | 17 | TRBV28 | CASSGSRGGLYQETQYF | TGTGCCAGCAGTGGCTCCCGGGGGGGCCTGTACCAAGAGACCCAGTACTTC
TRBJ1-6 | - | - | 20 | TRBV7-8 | CASSFDRDRGRGSYNSPLHF | TGTGCCAGCAGCTTTGACCGGGACCGAGGGAGGGGCTCCTATAATTCACCCCTCCACTTT
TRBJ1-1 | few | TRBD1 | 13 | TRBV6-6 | CASSPRGTEEAFF | TGTGCCAGCAGTCCCCGGGGGACAGAAGAAGCTTTCTTT
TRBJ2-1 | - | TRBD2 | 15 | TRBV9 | CASSVVSGGGNEQFF | TGTGCCAGCAGCGTAGTTAGCGGGGGAGGGAATGAGCAGTTCTTC
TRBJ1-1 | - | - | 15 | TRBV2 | CARATIDRSNTEAFF | TGTGCCAGGGCGACCATTGACAGGTCGAACACTGAAGCTTTCTTT
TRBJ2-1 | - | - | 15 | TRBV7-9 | CASSKRGALYNEQFF | TGTGCCAGCAGCAAAAGGGGGGCTCTCTACAATGAGCAGTTCTTC
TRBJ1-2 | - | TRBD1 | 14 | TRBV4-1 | CASSQGTGGYGYTF | TGCGCCAGCAGCCAAGGGACAGGGGGCTATGGCTACACCTTC
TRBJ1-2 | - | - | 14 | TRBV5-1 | CASSLTARGHGYTF | TGCGCCAGCAGCTTGACCGCCAGAGGCCATGGCTACACCTTC
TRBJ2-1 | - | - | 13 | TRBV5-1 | CASSLRQNNEQFF | TGCGCCAGCAGCTTGCGTCAGAACAATGAGCAGTTCTTC
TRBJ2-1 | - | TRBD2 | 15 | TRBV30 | CAWSAGLVPSNEQFF | TGTGCCTGGAGTGCTGGACTAGTGCCCTCAAATGAGCAGTTCTTC
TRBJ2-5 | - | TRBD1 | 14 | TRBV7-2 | CASSAVTGQETQYF | TGTGCCAGCAGCGCAGTGACAGGGCAAGAGACCCAGTACTTC
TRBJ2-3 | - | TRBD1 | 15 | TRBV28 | CASSVQGPRTDTQYF | TGTGCCAGCAGTGTACAGGGGCCCCGCACAGATACGCAGTATTTT
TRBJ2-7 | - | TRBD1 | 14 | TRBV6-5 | CASREGTASYEQYF | TGTGCCAGCCGAGAGGGGACAGCCAGCTACGAGCAGTACTTC
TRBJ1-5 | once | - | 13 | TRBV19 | CASSSGNRQPQHF | TGTGCCAGTAGTTCGGGAAATCGGCAGCCCCAGCATTTT
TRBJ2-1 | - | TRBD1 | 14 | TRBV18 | CASSADRAYNEQFF | TGTGCCAGCTCCGCGGACAGGGCCTACAATGAGCAGTTCTTC
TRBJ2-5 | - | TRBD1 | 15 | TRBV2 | CASSVGQGDRETQYF | TGTGCCAGCAGTGTGGGTCAGGGGGATAGAGAGACCCAGTACTTC
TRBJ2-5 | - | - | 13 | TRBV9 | CASSVDPGETQYF | TGTGCCAGCAGCGTAGATCCGGGAGAGACCCAGTACTTC
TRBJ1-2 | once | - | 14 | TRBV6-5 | CASSSLDGTYGYTF | TGTGCCAGCAGTTCCTTAGACGGAACCTATGGCTACACCTTC